The TCR beta chain under discussion was sequenced for a study of siplizumab effects on memory and regulatory T cells. Study-level findings and limits: Unstimulated naive T cells seemed to show more diversity than memory cells did, and they also seemed to be among the major contributors to the alloresponse. Naive or memory phenotype assignment was not possible for roughly 75-95% of proliferating CD4+ or CD8+ clones. The authors mapped only a minor fraction of alloreactive clones to unstimulated subsets.

Comments on this clone: The antigen is undetermined.

Produced via immunoSEQ multiplex PCR; TCRdb's table is partial and in-frame only. Of approximately 98,000 clones in the sample, just under 95% were seen once. Germline V gives CDR1 LNHNV, CDR2 YYDKDF (reference sequence). The CDR3 spans 20 residues. Losses at the gene ends were 0 bases for V and 3 bases for J; bases not matched to a gene: 9. The sequencing sample was made of non-Treg CD4+ T cells sorted from blood. The receptor's source is a human donor in good health. V gene TRBV15 combines with J gene TRBJ2-6, with 12 bases that match TRBD1. The CDR3 coding sequence is TGTGCCACCAGCAGAGATGTCAGGGACAGGGGGCGCTTTGGGGCCAACGTCCTGACTTTC. Amino acid sequence: CATSRDVRDRGRFGANVLTF.